The clone carrying this T cell receptor (beta chain) was seen a handful of times. Its antigen is not known. TCRdb keeps only in-frame clones here, not all; method: immunoSEQ multiplex PCR. Of tens of thousands of clones in the sample, 65% to 70% are singletons; the top ten hold roughly 21%. This entry belongs to a study of cytotoxic CD8 clonotypes in ibrutinib-treated CLL. In the study overall: The patient breakdown showed fewer than twelve relapsed/refractory and more than 14 treatment-naive cases, with approximately 18 IGHV unmutated. Response samples were taken after a median of approximately 11 months on treatment, range 6 to 36.

Findings of the study overall: Clonality went up at the time of ibrutinib response, stayed stable in sustained remission, and later dropped back toward its baseline level at progression. Shared public clonotypes were rare, and on treatment they either got smaller or stayed the same.

Sequencing used PBMCs, obtained after 24 months of ibrutinib treatment. The receptor was derived from a human donor with chronic lymphocytic leukemia.

The CDR3 loop is CASSDSIGNSPLHF. CDR3 bases: TGTGCCAGCAGTGACTCGATTGGGAATTCACCCCTCCACTTT. This chain uses TRBV6-4 with TRBJ1-6, with unresolved D. Trimming left V 0 bases short and J 7 bases short, with 7 bases between. This CDR3 is 14 amino acids long. Germline V gene sequence: CDR1 MRHNA, CDR2 SNTAGT.